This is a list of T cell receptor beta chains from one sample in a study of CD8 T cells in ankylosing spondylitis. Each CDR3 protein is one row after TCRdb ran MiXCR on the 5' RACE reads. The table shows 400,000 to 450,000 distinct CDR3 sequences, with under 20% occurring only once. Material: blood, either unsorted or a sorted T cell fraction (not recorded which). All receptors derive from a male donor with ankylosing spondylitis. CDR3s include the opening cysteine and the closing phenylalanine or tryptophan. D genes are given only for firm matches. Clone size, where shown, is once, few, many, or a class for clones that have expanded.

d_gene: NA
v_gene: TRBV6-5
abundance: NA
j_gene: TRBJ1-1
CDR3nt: TGTGCCAGCAGTTATTTTGGAGGCACTGAAGCTTTCTTT
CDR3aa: CASSYFGGTEAFF

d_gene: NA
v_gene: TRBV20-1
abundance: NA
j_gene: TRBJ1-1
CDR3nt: TGCAGTGCCACGCGGTCGGTTGGAAACACTGAAGCTTTCTTT
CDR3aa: CSATRSVGNTEAFF

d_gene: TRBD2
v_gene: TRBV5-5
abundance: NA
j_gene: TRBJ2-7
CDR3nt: TGTGCCAGCAGCTTGGTGGGACTAGCGGGAATAAGCTACGAGCAGTACTTC
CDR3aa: CASSLVGLAGISYEQYF

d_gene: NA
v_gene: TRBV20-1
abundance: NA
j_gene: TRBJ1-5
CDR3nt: TGCAGTACGGGGGTGTCTCGTAATCAGCCCCAGCATTTT
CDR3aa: CSTGVSRNQPQHF

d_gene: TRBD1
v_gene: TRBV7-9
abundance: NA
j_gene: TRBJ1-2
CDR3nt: TGTGCCAGCAGTCTTCAGGGGGCACCTAACTATGGCTACACCTTC
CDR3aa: CASSLQGAPNYGYTF

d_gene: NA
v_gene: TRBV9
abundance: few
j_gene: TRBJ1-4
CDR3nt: TGTGCCAGCACCTCGGACGCTGTTGGTGAAAAACTGTTTTTT
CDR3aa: CASTSDAVGEKLFF

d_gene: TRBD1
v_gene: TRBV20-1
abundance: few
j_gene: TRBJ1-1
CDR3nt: TGCAGTGCTAGAGGGGTGACAGGGGACACTGAAGCTTTCTTT
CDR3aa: CSARGVTGDTEAFF

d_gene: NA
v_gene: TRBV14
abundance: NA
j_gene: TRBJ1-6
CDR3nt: TGTGCCAGCAGCCGTGGGCAGCCGAGCTCCTATAATTCACCCCTCCACTTT
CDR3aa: CASSRGQPSSYNSPLHF

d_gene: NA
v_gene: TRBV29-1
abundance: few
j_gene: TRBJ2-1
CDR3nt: TGCAGCGCCATCATAGTGGCGGACGGGGAGCAGTTCTTC
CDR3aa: CSAIIVADGEQFF

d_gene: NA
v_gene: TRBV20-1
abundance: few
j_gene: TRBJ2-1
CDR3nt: TGCAGTGCTAGAGTTGACGGGAGCGCCTACAATGAGCAGTTCTTC
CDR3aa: CSARVDGSAYNEQFF

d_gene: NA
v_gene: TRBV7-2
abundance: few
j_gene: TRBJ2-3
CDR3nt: TGTGCCAGCAGCTTAGTAGTAGCAGGGGCCCCAGATACGCAGTATTTT
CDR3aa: CASSLVVAGAPDTQYF

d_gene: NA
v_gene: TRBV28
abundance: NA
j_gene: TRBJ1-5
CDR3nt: TGTGCCAGCAGTTTCGTAACAGGGTGGTCCAATCAGCCCCAGCATTTT
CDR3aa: CASSFVTGWSNQPQHF

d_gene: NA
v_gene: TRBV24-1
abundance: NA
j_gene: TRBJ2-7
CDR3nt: TGTGCCACCAGTGATTCAACACTCGGGACCTACGAGCAGTACTTC
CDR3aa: CATSDSTLGTYEQYF

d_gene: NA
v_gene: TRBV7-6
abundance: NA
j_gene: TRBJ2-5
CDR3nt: TGTGCCAGCAGCTTAGCGATAGGGGAAGAGACCCAGTACTTC
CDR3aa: CASSLAIGEETQYF

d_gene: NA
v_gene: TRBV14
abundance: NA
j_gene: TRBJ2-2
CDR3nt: TGTGCCACCACTCCCGGGGGATTGAACACCGGGGAGCTGTTTTTT
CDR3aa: CATTPGGLNTGELFF

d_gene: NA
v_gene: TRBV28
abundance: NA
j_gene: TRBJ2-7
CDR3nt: TGTGCCAGCAGTCTGATTAGCCTCGAGCAGTACTTC
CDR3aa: CASSLISLEQYF

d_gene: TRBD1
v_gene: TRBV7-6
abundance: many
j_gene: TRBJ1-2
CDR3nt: TGTGCCAGCAGCCCGGCGACAGGGTTGGGGAACTATGGCTACACCTTC
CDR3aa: CASSPATGLGNYGYTF

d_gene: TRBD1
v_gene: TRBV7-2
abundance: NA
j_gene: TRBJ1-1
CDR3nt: TGTGCCAGCAGTCCACAGGGGTCAGCTGAAGCTTTCTTT
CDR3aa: CASSPQGSAEAFF

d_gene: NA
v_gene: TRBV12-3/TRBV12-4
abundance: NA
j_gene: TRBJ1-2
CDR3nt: TGTGCCAGCAGCTATGGACCCTATAATAACTATGGCTACACCTTC
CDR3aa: CASSYGPYNNYGYTF

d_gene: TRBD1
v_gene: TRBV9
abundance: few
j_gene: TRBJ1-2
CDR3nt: TGTGCCAGCAGCACGAGGACAGGGTCCAACACCTTC
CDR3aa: CASSTRTGSNTF

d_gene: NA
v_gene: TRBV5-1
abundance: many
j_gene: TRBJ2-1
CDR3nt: TGCGCCAGCGGCCTTTCCGGATCCTACAATGAGCAGTTCTTC
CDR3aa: CASGLSGSYNEQFF

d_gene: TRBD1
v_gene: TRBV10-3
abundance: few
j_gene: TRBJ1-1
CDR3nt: TGTGCCGCCCAGGGGGGACAGGGCACTGAAGCTTTCTTT
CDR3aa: CAAQGGQGTEAFF

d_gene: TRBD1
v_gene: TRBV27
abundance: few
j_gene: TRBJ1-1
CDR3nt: TGTGCCAGCAGCGCGTTGACAGGGGGCACTGAAGCTTTCTTT
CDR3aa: CASSALTGGTEAFF

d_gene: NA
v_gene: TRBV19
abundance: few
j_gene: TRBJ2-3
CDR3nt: TGTGCCAGTAGCGACCCGGGCCCCGGTACAGATACGCAGTATTTT
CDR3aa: CASSDPGPGTDTQYF

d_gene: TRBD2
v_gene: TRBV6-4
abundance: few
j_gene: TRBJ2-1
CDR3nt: TGTGCCAGCAGTGACTCTAAGCGGGGGCTCAATGAGCAGTTCTTC
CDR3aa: CASSDSKRGLNEQFF

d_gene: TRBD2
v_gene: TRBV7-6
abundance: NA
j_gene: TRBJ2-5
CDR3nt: TGTGCCAGCAGGAAAAGCGGGAACCGACAAGAGACCCAGTACTTC
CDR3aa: CASRKSGNRQETQYF

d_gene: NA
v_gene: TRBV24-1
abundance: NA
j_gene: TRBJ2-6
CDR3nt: TGTGCCACCAGTGCCAGTGGGGCCAACGTCCTGACTTTC
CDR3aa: CATSASGANVLTF

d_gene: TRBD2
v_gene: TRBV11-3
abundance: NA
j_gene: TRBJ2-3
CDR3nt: TGTGCCACTGAACGGGGGGGCCCCACAGATACGCAGTATTTT
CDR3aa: CATERGGPTDTQYF

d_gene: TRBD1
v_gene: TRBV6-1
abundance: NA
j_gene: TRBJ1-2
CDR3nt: TGTGCCAGCACCCGGGGACAGGGGGCAGACTATGGCTACACCTTC
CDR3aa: CASTRGQGADYGYTF

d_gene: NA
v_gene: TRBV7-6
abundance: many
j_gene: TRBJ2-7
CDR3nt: TGTGCCAGCAGCTTAGCCGGGGGGCCCTATAAAACCTACGAGCAGTACTTC
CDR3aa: CASSLAGGPYKTYEQYF

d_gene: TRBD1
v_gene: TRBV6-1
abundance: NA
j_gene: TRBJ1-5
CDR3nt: TGTGCCAGCAAGGACAGGGGGGACGTTGGCAATCAGCCCCAGCATTTT
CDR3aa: CASKDRGDVGNQPQHF

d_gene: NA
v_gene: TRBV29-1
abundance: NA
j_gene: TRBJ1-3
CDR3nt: TGCAGCGTTGGGGGACGGGGGTCCTCTGGAAACACCATATATTTT
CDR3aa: CSVGGRGSSGNTIYF

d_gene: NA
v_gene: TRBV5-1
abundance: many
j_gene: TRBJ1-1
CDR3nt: TGCGCCAGCAGTCGGACGGCAGAGTCGAGTACTGAAGCTTTCTTT
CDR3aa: CASSRTAESSTEAFF

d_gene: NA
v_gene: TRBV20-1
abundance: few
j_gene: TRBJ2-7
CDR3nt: TGCAGTGCTAGTCGGGATTACGAGCAGTACTTC
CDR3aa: CSASRDYEQYF

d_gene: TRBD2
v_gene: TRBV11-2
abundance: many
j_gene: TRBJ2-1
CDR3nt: TGTGCCAGCAGCTTAGACCTGACTAGCGGGAGTTTGGACAATGAGCAGTTCTTC
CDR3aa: CASSLDLTSGSLDNEQFF

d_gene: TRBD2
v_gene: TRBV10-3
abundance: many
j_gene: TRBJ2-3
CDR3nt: TGTGCCATCAGCAGACTAGCGCACACAGATACGCAGTATTTT
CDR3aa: CAISRLAHTDTQYF

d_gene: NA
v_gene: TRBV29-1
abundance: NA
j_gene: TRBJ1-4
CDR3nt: TGCAGCGTTGAAGCCGGGGGGAAGAATGAAAAACTGTTTTTT
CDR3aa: CSVEAGGKNEKLFF

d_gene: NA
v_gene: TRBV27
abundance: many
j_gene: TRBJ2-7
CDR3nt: TGTGCCAGCAGTTTAGGGGCGGGCCCCTACGAGCAGTACTTC
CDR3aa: CASSLGAGPYEQYF

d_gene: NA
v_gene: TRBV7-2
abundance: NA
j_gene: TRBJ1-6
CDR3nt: TGTGCCAGCAGCCAGAGCTCCTATAATTCACCCCTCCACTTT
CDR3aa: CASSQSSYNSPLHF

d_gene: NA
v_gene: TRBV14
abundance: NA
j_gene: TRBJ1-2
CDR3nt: TGTGCCAGCAGCCATCGCCAGGGGCATGGCTATGGCTACACCTTC
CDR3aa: CASSHRQGHGYGYTF

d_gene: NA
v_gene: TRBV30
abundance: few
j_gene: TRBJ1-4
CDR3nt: TGTGCCTGGAGGCCGCCGGGTCGAACTAATGAAAAACTGTTTTTT
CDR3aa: CAWRPPGRTNEKLFF

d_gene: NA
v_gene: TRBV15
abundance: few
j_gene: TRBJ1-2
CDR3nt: TGTGCCACCAGCAGAGGGGCAGGGGCGGAGTATGGCTACACCTTC
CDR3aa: CATSRGAGAEYGYTF

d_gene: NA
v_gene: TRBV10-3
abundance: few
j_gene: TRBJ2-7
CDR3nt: TGTGCCATCGGAGGAGGGCAGGAGTACGAGCAGTACTTC
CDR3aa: CAIGGGQEYEQYF

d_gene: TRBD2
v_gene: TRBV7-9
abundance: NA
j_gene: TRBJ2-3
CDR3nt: TGTGCCCTCAGAGGAGCGGGGCCCACAGATACGCAGTATTTT
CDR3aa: CALRGAGPTDTQYF

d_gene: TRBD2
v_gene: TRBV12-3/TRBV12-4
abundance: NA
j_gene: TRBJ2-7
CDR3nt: TGTGCCAGCAACATAGCGGGAGACATTTACGAGCAGTACTTC
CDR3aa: CASNIAGDIYEQYF

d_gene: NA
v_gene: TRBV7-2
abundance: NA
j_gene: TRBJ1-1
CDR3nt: TGTGCCAGCAGCATCCTGTTTGGGGGCGTCACTGAAGCTTTCTTT
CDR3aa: CASSILFGGVTEAFF

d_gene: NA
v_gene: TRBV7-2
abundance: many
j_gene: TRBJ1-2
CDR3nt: TGTGCCAGCAGCTTATCCCCGAAATATGGCTACACCTTC
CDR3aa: CASSLSPKYGYTF